Given below is one T cell receptor beta chain in context. This clonotype was found many times. Its antigen is still unknown. The record has no base qualities; no much larger clone is one base away. The sample comes from a study of identical twins (dated by TCRdb to about 2016). Broadly, across the study: TCR alpha and beta repertoires from monozygotic twins, unrelated adults of various ages and cord blood were deep-sequenced to test whether fetal clonotypes persist. To rule out contamination, replicate twin experiments were performed at different times with different library preparation protocols. Overall study outcomes, separate from this receptor: Abundant cord blood beta clonotypes had fewer insertions, young adult naive repertoires showed a similar but weaker trend, and memory repertoires showed no such trend. Conclusions relied on cross-sectional statistical analysis, since the same donors could not be followed over many years. A weaker excess of twin sharing was found in beta out-of-frame sequences because the signal-to-noise ratio was lowered by fewer shared sequences. Compared with coincidental sharing between unrelated individuals, out-of-frame TCR alpha sequences shared between twins showed an excess of sequences with low generation probability. Invariant T cells such as MAIT and iNKT could partly confound zero-insertion analyses, though diverse VJ usage argued against this for most clonotypes. Out-of-frame TCR alpha sharing in monozygotic twins was systematically underestimated by recombination models, whereas sharing between unrelated individuals was in agreement with the recombination models.

Every donor was a healthy Caucasian. Three pairs of female monozygotic twins, all aged roughly 18 to 29 years, were included in the twin cohort. RNA for TCR libraries was isolated from peripheral blood mononuclear cells. The library was obtained by 5' RACE. Sequencing was performed on an Illumina HiSeq 2000. Template switching introduced a universal primer binding site; the final cDNA contained a unique molecular identifier, enabling accurate counting of TCR cDNA molecules. Specific primers in the conserved constant-segment region were used to synthesize first-strand cDNA for TCR alpha and beta chains. To control for contamination, every cDNA library carried two barcodes: a SMART-Mk sample barcode plus Illumina barcodes. TruSeq adapter sequences along with Illumina sample barcodes were introduced in two successive PCR steps. The Illumina HiSeq platform was used with custom primers to sequence TCR alpha and beta cDNA libraries. Per the source publication's procedure: Unique molecular identifiers were extracted from raw reads with MiGEC, and CDR3 positions were determined with MiXCR. Recombination models were inferred per individual with the repgenHMM and IGoR tools using an EM algorithm. Shared clonotypes were analyzed with the tcR package in R, and sharing was normalized by the product of cloneset sizes. To study raw recombination without the effects of thymic and clonal selection, out-of-frame nonproductive sequences were analyzed. In-frame beta chains were kept once TCRdb had trimmed the public reads at Q25 with fastp and called clones with MiXCR. All rows with the same CDR3 protein become a single entry with the most common DNA and genes. It is TCRdb's table, rather than the study itself, that gives the V and J calls and clone size. This sample is represented by hundreds of thousands of distinct CDR3 sequences; 8.5% to 9.5% of them were singletons. In total, the top ten clones hold about 0.98% of the sample.

The cysteine opens and the phenylalanine closes a CDR3 of 15 amino acids. The retained sequence is limited to the CDR3, 45 bases, with the frame set at the first base. Relative to germline, V is 3 bases shorter and J is 0 bases shorter, with 9 bases between their ends. The CDR1 and CDR2 encoded by the germline V gene are KGHSH and LQKENI. This sample also appeared in a second study, on yellow fever vaccine responses in identical twins. The second study's authors report: According to the authors, the vaccine-induced T cell response in identical twins seemed to be partly convergent and partly specific to each individual. In identical twins, the study followed T cell clones that responded to the vaccine with precision.

This sequence was found in a woman aged 18 to 35 in good health. What was sequenced was PBMCs. The chain employs TRBV18 and TRBJ1-3, with a tentative D gene TRBD1 over 5 matching bases. The CDR3 region reads CASSPGRDSGNTIYF. The nucleotide sequence reads as follows: TGTGCCAGCTCACCGGGGCGGGACTCTGGAAACACCATATATTTT. This CDR3, with the reference TRBV18 and TRBJ1-3 proteins standing in past its ends, gives the full variable domain NAGVMQNPRHLVRRRGQEARLRCSPMKGHSHVYWYRQLPEEGLKFMVYLQKENIIDESGMPKERFSAEFPKEGPSILRIQQVVRGDSAAYFCASSPGRDSGNTIYFGEGSWLTVV.